Included here is one T cell receptor beta chain sequence, with context. This record comes from a study of CD8+CD57+ T cells in acquired aplastic anemia. An expansion of CD8+CD57+ cells by flow cytometry had been shown in patients chosen for sequencing. V was clipped by 5 bases and J by 7 bases; unmatched bases: 9. This CDR3 region has 15 residues. The germline CDR1 and CDR2 sequences are SGHVS and FNYEAQ. Genomic DNA templated the TCR beta VDJ and CDR3 profiling. One entry per CDR3 protein, called by TCRdb with MiXCR from the reads. The sample yields roughly 220,000 distinct CDR3 sequences, 60% to 80% seen once.

The chain is built from TRBV7-6 and TRBJ2-5; 11 bases line up with TRBD1. The receptor's source is a human donor with aplastic anemia. The sample comprised sorted CD4+, CD8+, or CD8+CD57+ T cells (not recorded which) from PBMCs. The CDR3 nucleotides are TGTGCCAGCAGCCGAAGGACAGGGGGCGCTGGGACCCAGTACTTC. It specifies CASSRRTGGAGTQYF.